This T cell receptor beta chain was recovered during a study of blood T cell repertoires in COVID-19. As for the study in general: Specimens from acute and convalescent COVID-19 originated in the United States, Italy and Spain. Sources were T cells, B-cell-depleted T cells, or PBMCs; the material itself was cDNA or gDNA.

Authors' data handling: Reference gene primer amplification yielded estimated nucleated cell counts. TCRdb's copy holds only in-frame clones and misses some; the assay was immunoSEQ multiplex PCR. V and J calls and clone size are those listed in that table; D and trimming were worked out from the DNA. The table lists approximately 250,000 clones, about nine tenths of them singletons, with 2.2% in the top ten. This clone was seen a single time. The clonotype comes from a man aged 25 to 40 who had recovered from COVID-19. The source material was peripheral blood.

CDR3 sequence reads: CASSLGRTGLLFGELFF. The DNA of the CDR3 is TGTGCCAGCAGCTTGGGCAGGACAGGACTACTTTTCGGGGAGCTGTTTTTT. This rearrangement joins TRBV5-4 to TRBJ2-2; weak D call: TRBD1 (7 bases). V was pared by 0 bases and J by 7 bases, with 19 bases between. The CDR3 runs to 17 residues. CDR1 and CDR2 from the germline V gene are SGHNT and YYREEE (reference sequence).